What follows are 26 T cell receptor beta chains derived from one specimen sequenced in a study of CD8 T cells in Susac syndrome. After extraction with the RNeasy kit, about 0.45 to 1 ug of the RNA was reverse transcribed using random hexamers. MiXCR, run by TCRdb on the immunoSEQ multiplex PCR reads, gives a single entry per CDR3 protein. In the table there are about 73,000 distinct CDR3 sequences, about 95% of which are singletons. The source material was CD8+ T cells from PBMCs. The receptor source for this set is a human donor with multiple sclerosis.

The chain couples TRBV11-1 to TRBJ2-7; perhaps D is TRBD1 or TRBD2 (5 bases each). The CDR3 sequence is 16 residues long. Trimming shortened V by 5 bases and J by 2 bases, and 19 bases separated the two germline ends. Per germline, CDR1 SGHAT and CDR2 FQDESV (reference sequence). DNA of the CDR3: TGTGCCAGCAGCCTCCCCCGGGACCAGATCGCCTACGAGCAGTACTTC. It yields the protein CASSLPRDQIAYEQYF.

The chain combines TRBV27 with TRBJ2-1, with 8 bases fitting TRBD2. Germline CDR1 and CDR2: MNHEY and SMNVEV (reference sequence). The junction had 7 bases not matched to a gene; V was cut back by 0 bases and J by 15 bases. The CDR3 contains 13 residues. This CDR3 reads CASSLSNGRERFF. CDR3 nucleotide sequence: TGTGCCAGCAGTTTATCTAACGGGAGGGAGAGGTTCTTC.

The chain is built from TRBV10-3 and TRBJ2-7; a possible D gene is TRBD1 (6 bases). The germline gives CDR1 ENHRY, CDR2 SYGVKD. CDR3 size: 15 residues. V lost 0 bases to trimming and J lost 2 bases, with 11 bases between them. CDR3 sequence (DNA): TGTGCCATCAGTGAGTCCAACAGGGAGCCCTACGAGCAGTACTTC. Translation: CAISESNREPYEQYF.

Notes on this clonotype: Mismatch with germline at one junction end may stem from a read error. CDR3 nucleotides: TGTGCCAGCAGCCAGGGTCCGGGGTATGTCTCTTTT. Amino acids: CASSQGPGYVSF. The chain combines TRBV11-2 with TRBJ1-4; the D gene is possibly TRBD1 (5 bases). The CDR3 runs to 12 residues. Germline-derived CDR1 and CDR2 are SGHAT and FQNNGV.

V and J are TRBV20-1 and TRBJ2-7; no clear D. Trimming pared 3 bases from V and 2 bases from J, leaving 23 bases between. The V gene's germline CDR1 is DFQATT and CDR2 SNEGSKA (reference sequence). The CDR3 has 17 amino acids. CDR3 bases: TGCAGTGCTAGCCTTGCGCCACGGGTCGCTGGAACCTACGAGCAGTACTTC. Its protein is CSASLAPRVAGTYEQYF.

V is TRBV30 and J is TRBJ2-2; no definite D call. Germline values: CDR1 GTSNPN, CDR2 SVGIG (reference sequence). The CDR3 is 12 amino acids. V was pared by 0 bases and J by 7 bases, with 6 bases between. The CDR3 sequence is CAWSVFGGELFF. The CDR3, as DNA: TGTGCCTGGAGTGTATTTGGCGGGGAGCTGTTTTTT. Full variable domain (remainder filled in from reference TRBV30 and TRBJ2-2): SQTIHQWPATLVQPVGSPLSLECTVEGTSNPNLYWYRQAAGRGLQLLFYSVGIGQISSEVPQNLSASRPQDRQFILSSKKLLLSDSGFYLCAWSVFGGELFFGEGSRLTVL.

V is TRBV5-6 and J is TRBJ1-6; D not certain. CDR1 is SGHDT and CDR2 is YYEEEE in the germline V gene. The CDR3 loop spans 13 amino acids. Trimming removed 2 bases from V and 8 bases from J, with 8 bases in between. For the CDR3, the DNA is TGTGCCAGCAGCTTAGGACCCGATTCACCCCTCCACTTT. It yields the protein CASSLGPDSPLHF.

This clonotype is a singleton in its sample. DNA of the CDR3: TGTGCTAGTGGTTTGACGATGGAATACGGCTACACCTTC. Protein: CASGLTMEYGYTF. The V call is TRBV12-5, the J call TRBJ1-2, with no clear D. Germline V gene sequence: CDR1 LGHNT, CDR2 FRNRAP. V dropped 2 bases and J dropped 8 bases, with 12 bases sitting between them. CDR3 length: 13 residues.

The chain uses TRBV20-1 and TRBJ1-1; D is unclear. The CDR3 runs 10 residues. CDR1 is DFQATT, CDR2 SNEGSKA, per germline (reference sequence). Trimming left V 7 bases short and J 4 bases short, with 7 bases between. The CDR3 reads CSVLTTEAFF. CDR3 nucleotides: TGCAGTGTGCTGACCACTGAAGCTTTCTTT.

This sequence joins TRBV7-9 and TRBJ2-1; the match to TRBD2 covers 10 bases. V lost 3 bases and J lost 9; bases outside the gene matches: 11. CDR1 is SEHNR and CDR2 is FQNEAQ in the germline V gene (reference sequence). There are 16 residues in the CDR3. The CDR3 here is CASSFPPAGGPGEQFF. CDR3 bases: TGTGCCAGCAGCTTCCCCCCAGCGGGAGGGCCTGGTGAGCAGTTCTTC.

The chain employs TRBV29-1 and TRBJ2-1; D remains unclear. The length of the CDR3 is 12 residues. Per germline, CDR1 SQVTM and CDR2 ANQGSEA. V lost 6 bases and J lost 5, with 11 bases in between. Here the CDR3 reads CSVWGSDNEQFF. The CDR3 DNA reads TGCAGCGTATGGGGAAGCGACAATGAGCAGTTCTTC.

The V gene is TRBV6-1, the J gene TRBJ1-1, with D perhaps matching TRBD1 (5 bases). The CDR3 runs 14 residues. Germline V gene lookup returns CDR1 MNHNS and CDR2 SASEGT. V shed 2 bases and J shed 5 bases, with 12 bases lying between them. CDR3 sequence reads: CASSERGGGTEAFF. The CDR3 coding sequence is TGTGCCAGCAGTGAACGGGGGGGAGGTACTGAAGCTTTCTTT.

The chain combines TRBV6-5 with TRBJ1-2; D not certain. The CDR3 spans 12 residues. V was shortened by 5 bases and J by 5 bases, with 9 bases between the two germline ends. Germline CDR1 is MNHEY and CDR2 is SVGAGI. The CDR3 region is CASSDDAYGYTF. The CDR3 DNA reads as TGTGCCAGCAGTGATGACGCATATGGCTACACCTTC.

This chain's CDR3 is CASRLGPGQGTDEQYF. Written as DNA, the CDR3 is TGTGCCAGCCGCCTTGGACCGGGACAGGGGACCGACGAGCAGTACTTC. The chain has TRBV27 and TRBJ2-7; 10 nucleotides agree with TRBD1. The CDR3 loop spans 16 amino acids. J was trimmed by 5 bases and V by 8 bases; bases with no gene match: 15. CDR1 MNHEY and CDR2 SMNVEV come from the germline V gene (reference sequence).

This chain connects TRBV27 to TRBJ2-3; D is perhaps TRBD2 (5 bases). V lost 4 bases, J lost 3 bases, and 14 bases lay in between. Germline V gene sequence: CDR1 MNHEY, CDR2 SMNVEV (reference sequence). The CDR3 is 15 residues long. CDR3 region: CASSSLVLVTDTQYF. The CDR3 nucleotides are TGTGCCAGCAGTTCCCTTGTACTAGTTACAGATACGCAGTATTTT.

This chain connects TRBV30 to TRBJ1-1; maybe TRBD1 (5 bases). CDR1 GTSNPN and CDR2 SVGIG come from the germline V gene (reference sequence). There are 13 residues in the CDR3. The V end lost 5 bases, the J end lost 1 base, and 11 bases lay between the germline ends. The CDR3 nucleotides are TGTGCCTGGGAGGGGTTAACGAACACTGAAGCTTTCTTT. It codes for CAWEGLTNTEAFF. Together with reference TRBV30 and TRBJ1-1, the CDR3 gives the full variable domain: SQTIHQWPATLVQPVGSPLSLECTVEGTSNPNLYWYRQAAGRGLQLLFYSVGIGQISSEVPQNLSASRPQDRQFILSSKKLLLSDSGFYLCAWEGLTNTEAFFGQGTRLTVV.

The chain is built from TRBV2 and TRBJ2-7; D gene ambiguous. The CDR3 is 14 amino acids. Germline CDR1 SNHLY, CDR2 FYNNEI. Trimming took 3 bases from V and 0 from J, leaving 9 bases between them. The CDR3, as DNA: TGTGCCAGCAGTGAGGTACTGAGCTCCTACGAGCAGTACTTC. This sequence encodes CASSEVLSSYEQYF.

This chain uses TRBV12-5 with TRBJ1-2, with D possibly matching TRBD1 (6 bases). This CDR3 is 14 amino acids long. The germline V gene encodes CDR1 LGHNT and CDR2 FRNRAP. Trimming removed 6 bases at V and 4 bases at J, with 15 bases between. In DNA form, the CDR3 reads TGTGCTAGTGGATGGGGGGCAGTCCCCTATGGCTACACCTTC. Amino acids: CASGWGAVPYGYTF. The complete variable domain, with remaining parts taken from reference TRBV12-5 and TRBJ1-2, reads DARVTQTPRHKVTEMGQEVTMRCQPILGHNTVFWYRQTMMQGLELLAYFRNRAPLDDSGMPKDRFSAEMPDATLATLKIQPSEPRDSAVYFCASGWGAVPYGYTFGSGTRLTVV.

The chain combines TRBV9 with TRBJ2-5, with D possibly matching TRBD1 (5 bases). CDR3 length equals 13 residues. V was cut by 2 bases and J by 9 bases, with 14 bases left in between. Germline CDR1 is SGDLS and CDR2 is YYNGEE. As DNA, the CDR3 is TGTGCCAGCAGCGTTTCGGCGGCCAGGGCCCAGTACTTC. Amino acid sequence: CASSVSAARAQYF.

Details on this clonotype: A junction end diverges from the germline sequence, so it may reflect a read error. This chain uses TRBV7-7 with TRBJ2-5, with 9 positions matching TRBD2. The CDR3 runs to 16 residues. Germline V lookup: CDR1 SSHAT, CDR2 FNYEAQ (reference sequence). CDR3 sequence (DNA): TGTGCTAGCAGCTCACTCCAAACTAGCGGGCAAGAGACCCAGTACTTC. Translated: CASSSLQTSGQETQYF.

V is TRBV4-1 and J is TRBJ2-1; D possibly corresponds to TRBD1 (5 bases). This CDR3 is built from 16 residues. CDR1 is MGHRA and CDR2 is YSYEKL in the germline V gene. V lost 4 bases and J lost 5, with 18 bases in between. In nucleotides, the CDR3 is TGCGCCAGCAGCCCTACACAGGTAATAGGAGACAATGAGCAGTTCTTC. It codes for CASSPTQVIGDNEQFF.

CDR3 DNA: TGTGCCAGTAGTATTAAAGGCAGGGAAGAGGAGTTTAGCAATCAGCCCCAGCATTTT. This sequence encodes CASSIKGREEEFSNQPQHF. The chain links TRBV19 to TRBJ1-5; tentative D call: TRBD1 (5 bases). With 3 bases removed from V and 0 bases from J, the gap between germline ends came to 21 bases. Germline CDR1 and CDR2: LNHDA and SQIVND (reference sequence). The CDR3 length is 19 residues.

The chain couples TRBV5-4 to TRBJ2-3; perhaps TRBD1 as D (6 bases). The CDR3 loop spans 15 amino acids. Trimming removed 5 bases from V and 0 bases from J, with 13 bases in between. The germline V gene encodes CDR1 SGHNT and CDR2 YYREEE (reference sequence). The chain's CDR3 is CASRSTGGSTDTQYF. The CDR3 DNA sequence: TGTGCCAGCAGGTCGACAGGAGGAAGCACAGATACGCAGTATTTT. Full variable domain (rest looked up from reference TRBV5-4 and TRBJ2-3): ETGVTQSPTHLIKTRGQQVTLRCSSQSGHNTVSWYQQALGQGPQFIFQYYREEENGRGNFPPRFSGLQFPNYSSELNVNALELDDSALYLCASRSTGGSTDTQYFGPGTRLTVL.

This CDR3 reads CASSIAIAYNEQFF. CDR3 DNA: TGTGCCAGTAGTATTGCGATAGCCTACAATGAGCAGTTCTTC. The rearrangement links TRBV19 to TRBJ2-1; D uncertain. Per germline, CDR1 LNHDA and CDR2 SQIVND (reference sequence). V was shortened by 3 bases and J by 2 bases, with 8 bases between the two germline ends. The CDR3 has 14 amino acids.

As DNA, the CDR3 is TGTGCCAGCAGCTCGGGACAAGGGGAGACCCAGTACTTC. Translation: CASSSGQGETQYF. The chain has TRBV7-8 and TRBJ2-5, with D possibly TRBD1 on 6 matching bases. Germline V gives CDR1 SGHVS, CDR2 FQNEAQ. Trimming left V 4 bases short and J 5 bases short, with 11 bases between. The length of the CDR3 is 13 residues.

The V call is TRBV5-6, the J call TRBJ1-1; weak D call: TRBD1 (6 bases). Germline assignment: CDR1 SGHDT and CDR2 YYEEEE. The CDR3 has 16 residues. The germline V and J ends were trimmed by 4 bases and 1 base, with 17 bases remaining between them. CDR3 nucleotide sequence: TGTGCCAGCAGCCCCGACAGGAATGCTTGGAACACTGAAGCTTTCTTT. Encoded protein: CASSPDRNAWNTEAFF.